Reported below is one T cell receptor (beta chain). This entry belongs to a study of OX40 agonist ivuxolimab in advanced cancers. Germline assignment: CDR1 MGHDK and CDR2 SYGVNS. The CDR3 runs to 17 residues. The germline V and J ends were trimmed by 3 bases and 2 bases, with 18 bases remaining between them. Assay used: immunoSEQ multiplex PCR; TCRdb lists only in-frame clones, some missing. The sample records 130,000 or so clones, 93% being singletons. The chain has TRBV25-1 and TRBJ2-3, with D possibly TRBD2 on 6 matching bases. The source material was CD4+ or CD8+ T cells sorted from blood, sampled in a trial of the OX40 agonist ivuxolimab. This TCR derives from an adult with an advanced solid tumor such as melanoma, head and neck, liver or kidney cancer. CDR3 nucleotides: TGTGCCAGCAGTGACCCCGGGGGTAGCGGTTTCACAGATACGCAGTATTTT. Encoded protein: CASSDPGGSGFTDTQYF.